These 15 T cell receptor beta chains came from one sample sequenced in a study of identical twins. TCRdb re-called the 5' RACE reads through MiXCR, storing one row per CDR3 protein. The data contain roughly 260,000 distinct CDR3 sequences, 6.5% to 9% of them singletons. These same data were also listed under a study on yellow fever vaccine responses in identical twins.

The source material was CD8+ T cells sorted from blood. These receptors came from a woman aged 18-29 years in good health.

This clonotype came up many times. The junction shows a germline mismatch at one end, possibly a read error. The rearrangement uses TRBV28 and TRBJ1-3, with 7 nucleotides matching TRBD1. The CDR3 has 15 residues. Germline V CDR1 and CDR2: MDHEN, SYDVKM. This chain's CDR3 is CASEPTGASGNTIYF. The CDR3 DNA reads as TGCGCATCGGAACCCACAGGGGCCTCTGGAAACACCATATATTTT.

This sequence joins TRBV9 and TRBJ1-2; D not certain. The germline V gene has CDR1 SGDLS and CDR2 YYNGEE. V was shortened by 4 bases and J by 8 bases, with 9 bases between the two germline ends. The CDR3 loop spans 11 amino acids. The CDR3 sequence: CASSPSGGYTF. The CDR3 nucleotides read TGTGCCAGCAGCCCGAGTGGAGGCTACACCTTC.

This clonotype was seen a handful of times. The rearrangement uses TRBV12-3 or TRBV12-4 and TRBJ1-2; D unclear. Trimming stripped 6 bases from V and 5 bases from J, with 13 bases between. CDR3 length: 13 amino acids. The CDR3 protein is CASSPFRQYGYTF. For the CDR3, the DNA is TGTGCCAGCAGCCCCTTCCGGCAGTATGGCTACACCTTC.

This clonotype was detected only a few times. V is TRBV10-3 and J is TRBJ2-7; D gene ambiguous. There are 14 residues in the CDR3. Germline V gene data show CDR1 as ENHRY and CDR2 as SYGVKD. The V end was cut by 3 bases, the J end by 2 bases, with 11 bases between. The CDR3 loop reads CAISDSERPYEQYF. The CDR3 DNA reads as TGTGCCATCAGTGATAGTGAGCGCCCCTACGAGCAGTACTTC.

This clonotype appeared a few times. The chain combines TRBV10-1 with TRBJ2-1, with D perhaps TRBD1 or TRBD2 (5 bases each). Germline V gene data show CDR1 as WNHNN and CDR2 as SYGVQD (reference sequence). The CDR3 is 14 amino acids. Trimming took 2 bases from V and 8 from J, leaving 13 bases between them. The CDR3 DNA reads as TGCGCCAGCAGTGAGGTGGGGACCGTCCATGAGCAGTTCTTC. Its translation: CASSEVGTVHEQFF.

The gene calls are TRBV7-9 and TRBJ2-7, with 8 bases fitting TRBD2. J lost 3 bases, V lost 5 bases, and 9 bases had no gene match. The germline gives CDR1 SEHNR, CDR2 FQNEAQ (reference sequence). This CDR3 has 15 residues. The CDR3 region has the DNA TGTGCCAGCAGCCCCCCCGGGAGCGGGGGCTACGAGCAGTACTTC. Amino acids: CASSPPGSGGYEQYF.

This clonotype has only a few counts. The chain uses TRBV7-9 and TRBJ2-7; D is perhaps TRBD1 (5 bases). The germline V gene has CDR1 SEHNR and CDR2 FQNEAQ (reference sequence). This CDR3 is 12 amino acids long. V was clipped by 4 bases and J by 6 bases, with 10 bases between them. CDR3 sequence reads: CASSSSGAEQYF. CDR3 in DNA: TGTGCCAGCAGCTCCTCTGGGGCCGAGCAGTACTTC.

At least ten counts were recorded for this clonotype. J is TRBJ2-1 and V is TRBV5-1; 9 nucleotides agree with TRBD2. This CDR3 spans 17 amino acids. Germline CDR1 SGHRS, CDR2 YFSETQ. Germline trimming cut 3 bases from V and 0 bases from J; bases unmatched to any gene: 7. CDR3 bases: TGCGCCAGCAGCTGGTGGCGGGAGGGCCCCTCCTACAATGAGCAGTTCTTC. Translated, it gives CASSWWREGPSYNEQFF.

This clonotype has a handful of counts. The V and J genes are TRBV14 and TRBJ2-3; TRBD2 matches 14 bases. V trimming: 4 bases; J trimming: 4 bases; junction bases outside the gene matches: 4. This CDR3 region has 16 residues. CDR1 is SGHDN, CDR2 FVKESK, per germline. The CDR3 reads CASSRLAGGPSDTQYF. CDR3 nucleotides: TGTGCCAGCAGCCGACTAGCGGGAGGGCCGTCAGATACGCAGTATTTT.

This clonotype was seen a few times. The genes are TRBV28 and TRBJ2-1, with TRBD2 matching over 8 bases. This CDR3 region has 13 residues. Trimming cost V 7 bases and J 7 bases; bases outside gene matches: 6. The germline V gene encodes CDR1 MDHEN and CDR2 SYDVKM. The DNA for the CDR3 is TGTGCCAGCAAGCGGGAGAGCAGGAATGAGCAGTTCTTC. Its translation: CASKRESRNEQFF.

This clonotype came up many times. This chain joins TRBV7-9 and TRBJ2-2; TRBD1 is a possible D gene (6 bases). Germline V gene sequence: CDR1 SEHNR, CDR2 FQNEAQ (reference sequence). V lost 5 bases and J 4 bases, leaving 17 bases between the germline ends. The CDR3 has 16 residues. The CDR3 coding sequence is TGTGCCAGCAGCCTCGCCGGGACACACACCACCGGGGAGCTGTTTTTT. Protein product: CASSLAGTHTTGELFF.

This clonotype was seen more than once but under ten times. The chain has TRBV5-4 and TRBJ2-5; D is possibly TRBD2 (5 bases). V shed 0 bases and J shed 4 bases, with 25 bases lying between them. CDR3 length: 19 amino acids. CDR1 and CDR2 from the germline V gene are SGHNT and YYREEE (reference sequence). Written as DNA, the CDR3 is TGTGCCAGCAGCTTGGCACCCGGGCCGAGGGATGGGGTAGGAGAGACCCAGTACTTC. Protein sequence: CASSLAPGPRDGVGETQYF. The whole variable domain, filled in from reference TRBV5-4 and TRBJ2-5, reads ETGVTQSPTHLIKTRGQQVTLRCSSQSGHNTVSWYQQALGQGPQFIFQYYREEENGRGNFPPRFSGLQFPNYSSELNVNALELDDSALYLCASSLAPGPRDGVGETQYFGPGTRLLVL.

Many counts were recorded for this clonotype. This chain uses TRBV10-2 with TRBJ2-1; D unresolved. Trimming removed 5 bases from V and 3 bases from J, with 8 bases in between. The germline gives CDR1 WSHSY, CDR2 SAAADI. This CDR3 has 13 residues. CDR3 sequence: CASSSAFYNEQFF. CDR3 sequence (DNA): TGCGCCAGCAGTAGCGCCTTCTACAATGAGCAGTTCTTC.

This clonotype was counted at least ten times. The chain combines TRBV2 with TRBJ1-5, with a possible D match to TRBD1 (5 bases). The V gene lost 8 bases and the J gene lost 9 bases, with 11 bases spanning the gap. The germline V gene has CDR1 SNHLY and CDR2 FYNNEI. The CDR3 consists of 11 residues. DNA of the CDR3: TGTGCCAGCGGGGCGGGACGGCCCCAGCATTTT. Protein product: CASGAGRPQHF.

This clonotype was seen at least ten times. This chain uses TRBV7-2 with TRBJ1-2, with a possible D match to TRBD1 (6 bases). This CDR3 is 14 amino acids long. With 3 bases removed from V and 6 bases from J, the gap between germline ends came to 14 bases. Germline CDR1 and CDR2: SGHTA and FQGNSA. The CDR3 DNA is TGTGCCAGCAGCTTGCGGATGGCAGGGGATGGCTACACCTTC. Amino acid sequence: CASSLRMAGDGYTF.